The subject of this entry is one T cell receptor beta chain. Its antigen is as yet unknown. The source of the sample is a study of cytomegalovirus exposure and HLA in healthy donors. Findings and caveats of the study: Cytomegalovirus status, reportedly, was diagnosed with high specificity and sensitivity by the classifier. A later analysis associated around 17,000 TCR beta sequences with HLA alleles at a 0.05 false discovery rate.

PCR used 60 Vbeta primers and 13 Jbeta primers. Per the study methods: As a later analysis found, there were 80 million or so unique TCR beta chains, of which around 9.9 million were shared. Sequencing used immunoSEQ multiplex PCR; TCRdb keeps in-frame clones, though not all of them. Clonal size and the V and J genes are those of that table, whereas D and trimming came from the DNA. The profile shows more than 80,000 clones, roughly 80% of them singletons. This CDR3 has 15 amino acids. After removal of 7 bases from V and 6 bases from J, the junction contained 14 bases not matched to a gene. Germline V gene sequence: CDR1 LNHDA, CDR2 SQIVND (reference sequence).

The TCR originated in a girl aged 2-10 years in good health and CMV-seropositive. Specimen: PBMCs. The chain is built from TRBV19 and TRBJ1-1; 7 nucleotides align to TRBD1. CDR3 DNA: TGTGCCAGTACTAGACAGGGAGAAGGAAGAGCTGAAGCTTTCTTT. Protein: CASTRQGEGRAEAFF.